What follows are 14 T cell receptor beta chains derived from one specimen sequenced in a study of cytomegalovirus exposure and HLA in healthy donors. Primers included in the PCR were 60 Vbeta and 13 Jbeta primers. Libraries were prepared by immunoSEQ multiplex PCR; TCRdb keeps only in-frame clonotypes and omits some of them. The table has more than 130,000 clones, around 77% seen once; the top ten hold 4.9%. Sequencing was done on a sample of PBMCs. These receptor sequences come from a woman aged 45-59 years in good health and CMV-seronegative.

This sequence joins TRBV9 and TRBJ2-1, with TRBD2 identical over 11 bases. Germline trimming cut 4 bases from V and 8 bases from J; bases unmatched to any gene: 2. This CDR3 has 13 amino acids. Germline V gene lookup returns CDR1 SGDLS and CDR2 YYNGEE. The CDR3 loop is CASSRSGRDEQFF. CDR3 DNA: TGTGCCAGCAGCCGTAGCGGGAGGGATGAGCAGTTCTTC.

The chain carries TRBV27 and TRBJ1-2; TRBD1 matches at 11 bases. This CDR3 has 14 amino acids. Germline lookup yields CDR1 MNHEY and CDR2 SMNVEV (reference sequence). J gave up 7 bases and V 8 bases, and 9 bases lay outside the gene matches. CDR3 region: CASAADRGRLGYTF. CDR3 nucleotide sequence: TGTGCCAGCGCCGCGGACAGGGGGCGCCTTGGCTACACCTTC.

The V call is TRBV4-1, the J call TRBJ1-2; TRBD1 might be the D (5 bases). V was pared by 1 base and J by 4 bases, with 13 bases between. Germline CDR1 reads MGHRA; CDR2 reads YSYEKL. CDR3 length: 15 amino acids. The CDR3: CASSQGSQGTYGYTF. The CDR3 coding sequence is TGCGCCAGCAGCCAAGGCAGTCAGGGCACCTATGGCTACACCTTC.

The gene calls are TRBV5-1 and TRBJ1-5; 9 bases match TRBD1. The germline V gene has CDR1 SGHRS and CDR2 YFSETQ. Germline trimming cut 4 bases from V and 6 bases from J; bases unmatched to any gene: 8. The CDR3 spans 15 residues. CDR3 sequence (DNA): TGCGCCAGCAGCCTTGGGGACAGGGAGAGTCAGCCCCAGCATTTT. Translating gives CASSLGDRESQPQHF.

This chain joins TRBV5-1 and TRBJ2-1; no reliable D call. V lost 0 bases and J lost 4, with 11 bases in between. The CDR3 covers 15 residues. Germline values: CDR1 SGHRS, CDR2 YFSETQ. The CDR3 reads CASSLEHPSYNEQFF. Written as DNA, the CDR3 is TGCGCCAGCAGCTTGGAACATCCCAGTTACAATGAGCAGTTCTTC.

The V call is TRBV4-3, the J call TRBJ1-2; D is unresolved. This CDR3 contains 15 residues. Germline assignment: CDR1 LGHNA and CDR2 YSLEER. Deletions cut 0 bases from V and 4 bases from J, with 12 bases between. The CDR3 protein is CASSQEEAMGYGYTF. CDR3 DNA sequence: TGCGCCAGCAGCCAAGAGGAGGCAATGGGCTATGGCTACACCTTC.

The V gene is TRBV7-3, the J gene TRBJ2-2; 8 nucleotides line up with TRBD1. This CDR3 is built from 15 residues. The V segment lost 5 bases and the J segment 5 bases; nucleotides outside the gene matches: 7. Germline CDR1 and CDR2: SGHTA and FQGTGA. CDR3: CASSKDRVETGELFF. Here the CDR3 DNA reads TGTGCCAGCAGCAAGGACAGGGTCGAAACCGGGGAGCTGTTTTTT.

The chain has TRBV19 and TRBJ1-1; TRBD1 matches 8 bases. This CDR3 has 14 residues. Per the germline V gene, CDR1 is LNHDA and CDR2 is SQIVND (reference sequence). V trimming: 6 bases; J trimming: 1 base; junction bases outside the gene matches: 4. The CDR3 DNA reads as TGTGCCAGTAGGCTACAGGGGGGGAACACTGAAGCTTTCTTT. Translating it yields CASRLQGGNTEAFF.

The chain is built from TRBV5-1 and TRBJ2-1; unclear D gene. In germline, CDR1 is SGHRS, CDR2 YFSETQ. Trimming took 0 bases from V and 0 from J, leaving 10 bases between them. This CDR3 region has 16 residues. CDR3: CASSLDRRSSYNEQFF. DNA for the CDR3: TGCGCCAGCAGCTTGGATCGACGGAGCTCCTACAATGAGCAGTTCTTC. Full variable domain (rest looked up from reference TRBV5-1 and TRBJ2-1): KAGVTQTPRYLIKTRGQQVTLSCSPISGHRSVSWYQQTPGQGLQFLFEYFSETQRNKGNFPGRFSGRQFSNSRSEMNVSTLELGDSALYLCASSLDRRSSYNEQFFGPGTRLTVL.

The gene calls are TRBV19 and TRBJ1-1; 8 positions agree with TRBD1. The length of the CDR3 is 13 residues. Trimming removed 7 bases from V and 5 bases from J; junction bases left unmatched: 6. CDR1 and CDR2 from the germline V gene are LNHDA and SQIVND (reference sequence). The CDR3, as DNA: TGTGCCAGTACAGGGGGCCTTTTGACTGAAGCTTTCTTT. This codes for CASTGGLLTEAFF. Filled out from reference TRBV19 and TRBJ1-1, the complete variable domain reads DGGITQSPKYLFRKEGQNVTLSCEQNLNHDAMYWYRQDPGQGLRLIYYSQIVNDFQKGDIAEGYSVSREKKESFPLTVTSAQKNPTAFYLCASTGGLLTEAFFGQGTRLTVV.

This chain uses TRBV6-1 with TRBJ2-1; 10 bases line up with TRBD2. The germline CDR1 and CDR2 sequences are MNHNS and SASEGT. Trimming at V came to 9 bases and at J to 7 bases, leaving 3 bases not matched to a gene. This CDR3 has 12 residues. This CDR3 reads CASLAGENEQFF. CDR3 in DNA: TGTGCCAGTCTAGCGGGGGAGAATGAGCAGTTCTTC.

This clone was counted only a few times. Here the CDR3 DNA reads TGTGCCAGCAGCCAAGAAGGGACAGGGGGCAATCAGCCCCAGCATTTT. Protein sequence: CASSQEGTGGNQPQHF. This rearrangement joins TRBV4-2 to TRBJ1-5; 10 bases are a match to TRBD1. V was clipped by 0 bases and J by 2 bases; unmatched bases: 1. Germline V lookup: CDR1 LGHNA, CDR2 YNFKEQ. The CDR3 is 16 amino acids.

The chain has TRBV19 and TRBJ1-1, with TRBD1 as a possible D gene (5 bases). The CDR3 is made up of 13 amino acids. Germline CDR1 LNHDA, CDR2 SQIVND (reference sequence). V shed 6 bases and J shed 4 bases, with 12 bases lying between them. CDR3 DNA: TGTGCCAGTAGCTCCTTAGGGGCCACTGAAGCTTTCTTT. Amino acid sequence: CASSSLGATEAFF.

The chain links TRBV7-9 to TRBJ2-7; 12 bases are a match to TRBD1. J was trimmed by 7 bases and V by 3 bases; bases with no gene match: 7. Germline lookup yields CDR1 SEHNR and CDR2 FQNEAQ (reference sequence). This CDR3 spans 15 amino acids. CDR3 nucleotide sequence: TGTGCCAGCAGCTTTATGGGACAGGGGGCTGGTGAGCAGTACTTC. Its protein product is CASSFMGQGAGEQYF.